These 7 T cell receptor beta chains came from one sample sequenced in a study of blood T cells in healthy people across ages. Then a second PCR, running roughly 7 to 11 cycles, was carried out with a sample-barcoded 5' primer and a J-beta primer mix. Each CDR3 protein gets one entry after TCRdb re-called the 5' RACE reads with MiXCR. This sample has about 700,000 distinct CDR3 sequences, with about a third found just once. Sequences were obtained from blood. The receptors shown here come from a woman aged 80 or over in good health.

Only one count was recorded for this clonotype. The CDR3 nucleotides read TGTGCCAGCAGCTTCTCCCTTTCTGGAAACACCATATATTTT. Protein product: CASSFSLSGNTIYF. The chain is built from TRBV7-2 and TRBJ1-3; D is unresolved. V lost 3 bases to trimming and J lost 1 base, with 7 bases between them. The germline V gene has CDR1 SGHTA and CDR2 FQGNSA. The CDR3 contains 14 residues.

This chain uses TRBV4-1 with TRBJ2-5; no reliable D call. The J call may be in error: the DNA end matches TRBJ2-7 better. The CDR3 consists of 14 residues. Germline V gives CDR1 MGHRA, CDR2 YSYEKL. The CDR3 bases are TGCGCCAGCAGCCAAGAAGGGTACGGCTACGAGCAGTACTTC. It encodes CASSQEGYGYEQYF.

This clonotype has a handful of counts. CDR3 protein: CASSPERSYEQYF. In DNA form, the CDR3 reads TGTGCCAGCAGTCCAGAGCGGTCCTACGAGCAGTACTTC. J is TRBJ2-7 and V is TRBV27; TRBD2 might be the D (5 bases). V dropped 5 bases and J dropped 1 base, with 9 bases sitting between them. This CDR3 is built from 13 residues. CDR1 and CDR2 (germline): MNHEY, SMNVEV (reference sequence).

This clonotype was seen a few times. The chain employs TRBV18 and TRBJ1-1; no reliable D call. The CDR3 is made up of 15 amino acids. Trimming stripped 1 base from V and 1 base from J, with 10 bases between. Looked up from germline, CDR1 is KGHSH and CDR2 is LQKENI. The CDR3 is CASSPRSAKNTEAFF. For the CDR3, the DNA is TGTGCCAGCTCACCACGGTCAGCGAAGAACACTGAAGCTTTCTTT.

The table lists this clonotype with a few counts. The V and J genes are TRBV12-3 or TRBV12-4 and TRBJ2-5; 9 bases agree with TRBD2. The J call is uncertain, as TRBJ2-7 better fits the DNA end. The CDR3 is made up of 17 amino acids. The DNA for the CDR3 is TGTGCCAGCAGTTTAAAGTGGGCGGCGGGAGGGACCTACGAGCAGTACTTC. Translating it yields CASSLKWAAGGTYEQYF.

With regard to this clonotype: A much larger clone is a single base away; this may be a read error. The J gene is TRBJ1-4, the V gene TRBV12-3 or TRBV12-4, with 7 positions matching TRBD1. V trimming: 5 bases; J trimming: 9 bases; junction bases outside the gene matches: 12. The CDR3 consists of 15 residues. The CDR3 DNA is TGTGCCAGCAGTCCCTCGGGACAGCCAAATAAAAAACTGTTTTTT. Amino acid sequence: CASSPSGQPNKKLFF.

The sample holds many counts of this clonotype. A much more abundant neighbour one base away suggests this may be a read error. The chain has TRBV7-2 and TRBJ2-5; D is unresolved. V lost 5 bases and J lost 11, with 21 bases in between. The CDR3 sequence is 14 residues long. CDR1 and CDR2 from the germline V gene are SGHTA and FQGNSA. The CDR3 loop reads CASSRLQIRNEQYF. The CDR3 nucleotides read TGTGCCAGCAGCCGATTGCAGATACGCAATGAGCAGTACTTC.